This TCR beta chain was sequenced in a study of shared clonotypes between healthy human individuals (dated by TCRdb to the early 2020s). For the wider study: A couple of women and a few men aged 18 to 49 years were included in the cohort. For each donor, three plates each were used for CD4 naive and CD4 memory, two plates were used for CD8 naive, and one plate was used for CD8 memory. The study deeply sequenced blood TCR repertoires of five healthy adults to estimate repertoire size and the extent of clonotype sharing between individuals. Libraries were prepared and TCR repertoires were sequenced by different laboratories using diverse techniques, in order to increase sequencing depth and limit assay-specific biases. Each donor's leukapheresis produced roughly between about 0.9 and 9.5 billion PBMCs.

TCR CDR3 regions were amplified from genomic DNA by multiplex PCR using the deep immunoSEQ assay. Extracted genomic DNA from each cell subset was spread evenly across all wells of several immunoSEQ 96-well plates, with each plate serving as a replicate. For sorted subsets, about 210 ng of genomic DNA, equivalent to around 31,000 T cell genomes, went into each replicate PCR. Purified libraries were quantified with a Qubit 3.0 fluorometer, sized on a Bioanalyzer 2100, and re-quantified with the KAPA Library Quantification kit. Every immunoSEQ 96-well plate was sequenced on a separate single-read 150-cycle Illumina NextSeq 550 flow cell. The authors processed their data as follows. Because the immunoSEQ output included only junctional sequences and no quality scores, the filtering could not be the same as the filtering used for full-length reads. To assign V/J genes and CDR3, sequences were annotated against IMGT germline references using PyIR, a Python wrapper for IgBLAST v1.9. Reads were removed for weak V/J assignments (E-value above 1e-6), missing CDR3, stop codons, out-of-frame junctions, or ambiguous translated residues. V3J clonotypes were defined by identical inferred V gene, J gene, and CDR3 amino acid sequence. To compute the percentage overlap between repertoires, the number of shared unique clonotypes was divided by the size of the smaller repertoire. RTK rarefaction, the Chao1 estimator, and Recon v2.1 estimates of unobserved clonotypes were used to assess repertoire richness. For all TCRbeta clonotypes obtained by the gDNA method from a handful of donors, generation probabilities were computed with OLGA. The clones in this table, taken by TCRdb from immuneACCESS, are in-frame only. Not every clone is retained; where verified, under half of the shortfall comes from an unresolved V gene, and the cause of the rest is unknown. That table gives V, J and clone size, and the DNA gave D and trimming. Here the sample has about 700,000 clones; 92% occur a single time. The top ten constitute about 24% of the sample.

Worth noting for this clone: Its binding antigen is unknown. The record has no base qualities; no much larger clone is one base away.

CD8 naive samples were CD45RO-negative cells positively selected for CCR7, giving a CD45RA+CCR7+ population that excluded TemRA cells. The donors were healthy, HIV-negative adults with no recently reported acute infections or vaccinations. Every donor was a Caucasian adult residing in Nashville, Tennessee, USA. Blood was collected by leukapheresis, and PBMCs were isolated by Ficoll-Histopaque density gradient centrifugation and then cryopreserved in liquid nitrogen vapor phase. Analytical flow cytometry was used to check the purity and quantity of every magnetically sorted T cell population. Genomic DNA was isolated from every sorted fraction and measured by UV absorbance on a Nanodrop 2000c. The paper's findings and limits, for the study overall: The genetic and exposure-history diversity represented was limited by the small number of donors. Larger estimated clonotype richness was generally found for naive subsets than for memory subsets. Sampling was restricted to blood, and TCR repertoires in tissues likely differ from the TCR repertoires found in blood. Even with the large sequencing depth, rarefaction of the sorted-subset datasets indicated that sequencing was incomplete. Pairwise subsampling led to the expectation that sequencing depth would affect the degree of clonotype sharing among donors. When four donors were compared, the shared fraction of clonotypes was 5% to 6.5% for naive CD4, approximately 3.5% for naive CD8, 2.3% for memory CD4, and 0.4% for memory CD8. Clonotypes shared by all four sorted-subset donors showed higher generation probabilities than non-shared clonotypes.

The TCR was taken from a young man in good health. Sequenced material: naive CD8+ T cells sorted from blood. According to the study, the label for this sample's cell subset or site signals: CD45RA+CCR7+.

The nucleotide sequence reads TGTGCCAGCAGCTTAGGCAGGGGTGAAAAACTGTTTTTT. It encodes CASSLGRGEKLFF. The rearranged segments are TRBV13 and TRBJ1-4, with TRBD1 tentatively as D gene (6 bases match). As encoded in the germline V gene (reference sequence), CDR1 is PRHDT while CDR2 is FYEKMQ. There are 13 amino acids in the CDR3, from cysteine to phenylalanine inclusive. Here the CDR3 DNA is all that survives: 39 bases in frame from base 1. V loses 0 bases, J loses 7 bases, and the germline ends lie 6 bases apart.